The 29 T cell receptor beta chains below were found in one sample sequenced in a study of hypomethylating agent response in myelodysplastic syndrome. Here immunoSEQ multiplex PCR was the method, and the copy in TCRdb shows in-frame clones only, minus some. The sample shows some 4,700 clones, roughly 84% of them seen only once. The material was bone marrow, obtained before or after starting hypomethylating agent treatment for myelodysplastic syndrome (not recorded which). The receptors derive from a human donor with myelodysplastic syndrome.

The chain joins TRBV5-5 to TRBJ1-1; D gene uncertain. Trimming shortened V by 6 bases and J by 0 bases, and 9 bases separated the two germline ends. Germline CDR1 and CDR2: SGHKS and YYEKEE (reference sequence). CDR3 size: 13 residues. The CDR3 reads CASIPSLNTEAFF. DNA for the CDR3: TGTGCCAGCATCCCCTCGTTGAACACTGAAGCTTTCTTT.

Here the CDR3 reads CASSLDTRYTGELFF. The DNA of the CDR3 is TGTGCCAGCAGCTTAGATACGAGATACACCGGGGAGCTGTTTTTT. This rearrangement joins TRBV11-2 to TRBJ2-2; no clear D. V shed 0 bases and J shed 3 bases, with 8 bases lying between them. The CDR3 contains 15 residues. CDR1 and CDR2 from the germline V gene are SGHAT and FQNNGV.

V usage is TRBV27 and J usage is TRBJ2-7; 9 positions match TRBD2. This CDR3 region has 16 residues. Germline assignment: CDR1 MNHEY and CDR2 SMNVEV (reference sequence). The ends lost 6 bases at V and 3 bases at J; junction bases unmatched: 12. The CDR3 DNA sequence: TGTGCCAGCAGGTCAGAGGCTAGCGGGGCCTTCTACGAGCAGTACTTC. Protein sequence: CASRSEASGAFYEQYF.

The CDR3 nucleotides read TGTGCCAGTAGGGAGGGCGGCGAGACCCAGTACTTC. Translation: CASREGGETQYF. The chain recombines TRBV19 with TRBJ2-5, with a possible D match to TRBD2 (6 bases). The V and J ends lost 6 bases and 5 bases respectively, with 10 bases between them. CDR3 size: 12 residues. Germline V gives CDR1 LNHDA, CDR2 SQIVND (reference sequence).

This chain links TRBV6-6 with TRBJ1-1; D call uncertain. Germline CDR1 and CDR2: MNHNY and SVGAGI (reference sequence). Trimming pared 1 base from V and 3 bases from J, leaving 3 bases between. The CDR3 totals 12 residues. CDR3 DNA sequence: TGTGCCAGCAGTTACTGGTACACTGAAGCTTTCTTT. It is translated as CASSYWYTEAFF.

V and J are TRBV18 and TRBJ2-3; 7 bases match TRBD1. There are 15 residues in the CDR3. CDR1 is KGHSH, CDR2 LQKENI, per germline. V lost 1 base, J lost 2 bases, and 3 bases stayed unmatched. The CDR3, as DNA: TGTGCCAGCTCACCACAGGGACAGCTCACAGATACGCAGTATTTT. Its translation is CASSPQGQLTDTQYF.

This sequence joins TRBV19 and TRBJ1-1; tentative D call: TRBD1 (6 bases). V lost 6 bases, J lost 1 base, and 15 bases lay in between. The CDR3 contains 15 residues. Germline-derived CDR1 and CDR2 are LNHDA and SQIVND (reference sequence). The CDR3 sequence is CASREWGGRNTEAFF. CDR3 DNA: TGTGCCAGTAGGGAATGGGGGGGGCGGAACACTGAAGCTTTCTTT. The variable domain in full, completed from reference TRBV19 and TRBJ1-1, reads DGGITQSPKYLFRKEGQNVTLSCEQNLNHDAMYWYRQDPGQGLRLIYYSQIVNDFQKGDIAEGYSVSREKKESFPLTVTSAQKNPTAFYLCASREWGGRNTEAFFGQGTRLTVV.

This chain uses TRBV7-2 with TRBJ2-3; TRBD1 is a possible D gene (5 bases). CDR1 and CDR2 (germline): SGHTA, FQGNSA. Trimming pared 0 bases from V and 4 bases from J, leaving 8 bases between. This CDR3 region has 14 residues. The DNA of the CDR3 is TGTGCCAGCAGCTTAGCGCAGGGCCCAGATACGCAGTATTTT. It is translated as CASSLAQGPDTQYF.

This clone was seen only a few times. The rearrangement links TRBV27 to TRBJ1-2, with a weak D call TRBD1 (5 bases). Trimming removed 5 bases at V and 3 bases at J, with 7 bases between. This CDR3 region has 12 residues. The germline V gene encodes CDR1 MNHEY and CDR2 SMNVEV (reference sequence). The CDR3 loop reads CASSGGYYGYTF. The DNA of the CDR3 is TGTGCCAGCAGTGGGGGTTACTATGGCTACACCTTC.

The chain employs TRBV4-2 and TRBJ2-1, with 11 bases that match TRBD2. The junction had 7 bases not matched to a gene; V was cut back by 5 bases and J by 4 bases. The CDR3 has 16 amino acids. Per the germline V gene, CDR1 is LGHNA and CDR2 is YNFKEQ. CDR3 region: CASSYSGTSGYNEQFF. In nucleotides, the CDR3 is TGTGCCAGCAGCTACTCCGGGACTAGCGGTTACAATGAGCAGTTCTTC.

This chain links TRBV9 with TRBJ1-1, with 9 bases lining up with TRBD1. With 4 bases clipped from V and 4 bases from J, the junction kept 5 bases outside the gene matches. The germline gives CDR1 SGDLS, CDR2 YYNGEE. There are 14 residues in the CDR3. Written as DNA, the CDR3 is TGTGCCAGCAGCTTTTCGACAGGGGGCACTGAAGCTTTCTTT. Residues: CASSFSTGGTEAFF.

This clone was picked up a small number of times. The chain is built from TRBV19 and TRBJ1-5; no clear D. This CDR3 has 14 residues. CDR1 is LNHDA and CDR2 is SQIVND in the germline V gene (reference sequence). The V gene lost 6 bases and the J gene lost 2 bases, with 11 bases spanning the gap. CDR3 protein: CASRDPGGNQPQHF. DNA of the CDR3: TGTGCCAGTAGAGACCCTGGGGGCAATCAGCCCCAGCATTTT.

The table lists this clone with a count of one. CDR3 sequence: CASSIWGLDTEAFF. CDR3 nucleotide sequence: TGTGCCAGTAGTATCTGGGGATTAGACACTGAAGCTTTCTTT. This chain uses TRBV19 with TRBJ1-1; D gene unclear. Per the germline V gene, CDR1 is LNHDA and CDR2 is SQIVND (reference sequence). Trimming took off 3 bases at V and 3 bases at J, with 11 bases between the two ends. The CDR3 loop spans 14 amino acids.

This chain links TRBV27 with TRBJ2-7; D is unclear. The CDR3 is made up of 14 amino acids. The V and J ends lost 0 bases and 3 bases respectively, with 9 bases between them. Per germline, CDR1 MNHEY and CDR2 SMNVEV (reference sequence). The CDR3 loop reads CASSLSPVSYEQYF. The CDR3 DNA is TGTGCCAGCAGTTTATCGCCGGTGAGCTACGAGCAGTACTTC.

The chain recombines TRBV5-4 with TRBJ2-5; 9 bases map to TRBD1. V gave up 0 bases and J gave up 7 bases; unmatched junction bases: 7. Germline V gene sequence: CDR1 SGHNT, CDR2 YYREEE (reference sequence). The CDR3 consists of 15 residues. The CDR3 coding sequence is TGTGCCAGCAGCTTGGTGGGACAGGGTCTTCGGACCCAGTACTTC. Amino acid sequence: CASSLVGQGLRTQYF.

This clone was seen once. V gene TRBV2 combines with J gene TRBJ2-7; 10 nucleotides align to TRBD1. This CDR3 contains 13 residues. V lost 5 bases to trimming and J lost 11 bases; unmatched junction nucleotides: 9. Per germline, CDR1 SNHLY and CDR2 FYNNEI. Here the CDR3 reads CASSIHSGTGEYF. The CDR3 region has the DNA TGTGCCAGCAGTATTCATTCCGGGACAGGGGAGTACTTC.

This clone was recorded only once. The chain recombines TRBV7-9 with TRBJ2-2, with 8 bases matching TRBD1. V was clipped by 4 bases and J by 7 bases; unmatched bases: 11. Germline V CDR1 and CDR2: SEHNR, FQNEAQ (reference sequence). CDR3 length: 16 amino acids. The CDR3 here is CASSSGGAGRIGELFF. The CDR3 DNA sequence: TGTGCCAGCAGCTCAGGGGGCGCCGGTCGAATCGGGGAGCTGTTTTTT.

J is TRBJ1-1 and V is TRBV5-1; the match to TRBD1 covers 9 bases. The CDR3 loop spans 16 amino acids. V lost 3 bases to trimming and J lost 4 bases; unmatched junction nucleotides: 10. From germline, CDR1 is SGHRS and CDR2 YFSETQ. This chain's CDR3 is CASSWGKTGGGTEAFF. The CDR3 nucleotides read TGCGCCAGCAGCTGGGGTAAGACAGGGGGTGGCACTGAAGCTTTCTTT.

The CDR3, as DNA: TGTGCCAGCAGCCGGTCCCCGGGACTAGCGGGGGGGAACCAAGAGACCCAGTACTTC. Its translation: CASSRSPGLAGGNQETQYF. The chain has TRBV4-2 and TRBJ2-5; TRBD2 aligns across 16 bases. This CDR3 contains 19 residues. Germline CDR1 LGHNA, CDR2 YNFKEQ. J was trimmed by 0 bases and V by 4 bases; bases with no gene match: 8.

This chain uses TRBV2 with TRBJ2-5, with D tentatively TRBD1 (5 bases). V was cut by 2 bases and J by 5 bases, with 12 bases left in between. There are 14 residues in the CDR3. The germline V gene encodes CDR1 SNHLY and CDR2 FYNNEI. The CDR3 loop is CASSEQGIGETQYF. CDR3 coding DNA: TGTGCCAGCAGTGAACAGGGAATCGGTGAGACCCAGTACTTC.

The J gene is TRBJ1-1, the V gene TRBV27, with unresolved D. Deletions cut 4 bases from V and 0 bases from J, with 6 bases between. CDR1 and CDR2 from the germline V gene are MNHEY and SMNVEV (reference sequence). The CDR3 runs to 13 residues. The CDR3 here is CASSSTMNTEAFF. The CDR3 DNA reads TGTGCCAGCAGTTCAACGATGAACACTGAAGCTTTCTTT.

The V gene is TRBV19, the J gene TRBJ2-2; no clear D. V lost 2 bases, J lost 1 base, and 5 bases lay in between. The CDR3 is made up of 14 amino acids. Germline CDR1 and CDR2: LNHDA and SQIVND (reference sequence). CDR3 sequence reads: CASSISRNTGELFF. As DNA, the CDR3 is TGTGCCAGTAGTATAAGTAGGAACACCGGGGAGCTGTTTTTT.

V and J are TRBV6-5 and TRBJ1-1, with TRBD1 identical over 10 bases. The trim removed 2 bases at V and 11 bases at J, leaving 8 bases unmatched. Per germline, CDR1 MNHEY and CDR2 SVGAGI. CDR3 size: 14 residues. This chain's CDR3 is CASSYRRGQGDAFF. The CDR3 DNA sequence: TGTGCCAGCAGTTACCGCAGAGGACAGGGGGATGCTTTCTTT.

This clone was seen once. The chain has TRBV6-5 and TRBJ1-2; TRBD1 matches at 7 bases. Germline trimming cut 0 bases from V and 8 bases from J; bases unmatched to any gene: 12. The germline V gene encodes CDR1 MNHEY and CDR2 SVGAGI. This CDR3 has 16 amino acids. The CDR3 nucleotides read TGTGCCAGCAGTTACTCACTCCCTGGGACAGTCTACGGCTACACCTTC. This codes for CASSYSLPGTVYGYTF.

The J gene is TRBJ2-1, the V gene TRBV5-1, with no clear D. Trimming shortened V by 0 bases and J by 0 bases, and 10 bases separated the two germline ends. Germline V CDR1 and CDR2: SGHRS, YFSETQ. The CDR3 runs to 16 residues. CDR3 DNA: TGCGCCAGCAGCTTGGGTGGGCGATTCTCCTACAATGAGCAGTTCTTC. This gives the protein CASSLGGRFSYNEQFF.

The chain recombines TRBV19 with TRBJ2-3, with D possibly being TRBD2 (7 bases). The ends were cut back, 3 bases at V and 7 bases at J, with 17 bases in the middle. There are 15 residues in the CDR3. CDR1 and CDR2 (germline): LNHDA, SQIVND (reference sequence). The CDR3 loop reads CASSIGGQGKYTQYF. In DNA, the CDR3 is TGTGCCAGTAGTATCGGGGGGCAGGGGAAATATACGCAGTATTTT.

V gene TRBV7-2 combines with J gene TRBJ1-2; 8 positions agree with TRBD1. Germline V gene lookup returns CDR1 SGHTA and CDR2 FQGNSA. The CDR3 covers 13 residues. Trimming took 7 bases from V and 5 from J; bases not matched to a gene: 6. CDR3 DNA sequence: TGTGCCAGCAACCTCGGACAGGGATATGGCTACACCTTC. Translating gives CASNLGQGYGYTF. The variable domain in full, with the rest retrieved from reference TRBV7-2 and TRBJ1-2, is GAGVSQSPSNKVTEKGKDVELRCDPISGHTALYWYRQSLGQGLEFLIYFQGNSAPDKSGLPSDRFSAERTGGSVSTLTIQRTQQEDSAVYLCASNLGQGYGYTFGSGTRLTVV.

The chain is built from TRBV6-1 and TRBJ1-5; the D gene is possibly TRBD1 (5 bases). Germline V CDR1 and CDR2: MNHNS, SASEGT. CDR3 length: 12 residues. CDR3 nucleotides: TGTGCGGGGCGAGGTGGCAATCAGCCCCAGCATTTT. Protein product: CAGRGGNQPQHF.

The chain is built from TRBV10-2 and TRBJ1-1, with D hard to call. The V gene's germline CDR1 is WSHSY and CDR2 SAAADI. Trimming removed 1 base at V and 3 bases at J, with 18 bases between. The CDR3 spans 17 residues. The CDR3 spells CASSEFLIRGRDTEAFF. The CDR3 coding sequence is TGCGCCAGCAGTGAGTTCTTGATTCGGGGTAGGGACACTGAAGCTTTCTTT.